This T cell receptor (beta chain) was obtained from a study of T cells in women clearing cervical HPV infection. The repertoire was sequenced with immunoSEQ multiplex PCR; TCRdb's copy has only in-frame clones and lacks some. This repertoire comprises some 41,000 clones; its ten largest clones make up 5.8%. This CDR3 spans 16 amino acids. Germline V gene lookup returns CDR1 MNHNS and CDR2 SASEGT. Note on this clone: The junction shows a germline mismatch at one end, possibly a read error. The read finishes 3 residues shy of the CDR3 end, and the germline J gene is used to complete it. The sample carries other DNA sequences with the same CDR3.

V usage is TRBV6-1 and J usage is TRBJ1-3, with a weak D call TRBD1 (5 bases). Sequencing was performed on blood buffy coat. This sequence originates from a woman between 18 and 70 years old with a cervical HPV16 infection that either progressed to CIN3+ or cleared (not recorded which). The CDR3 protein is CASSEGQRLQGNTIYF. The sequenced part of the CDR3 DNA is TGTGCCAGCAGTGAAGGACAGCGACTCCAAGGAAACACG.